The 19 T cell receptor beta chains presented below share a single source sample, sequenced in a study of cytomegalovirus exposure and HLA in healthy donors. The PCR made use of 60 Vbeta and 13 Jbeta primers. Only in-frame clones appear in the TCRdb table, and some are missing; sequencing was by immunoSEQ multiplex PCR. The sample lists around 140,000 clones; about 80% were seen once. Specimen: PBMCs. All receptors derive from a man aged 35-49 years in good health and CMV-seropositive.

In this sample, this clone turned up a few times. The rearrangement uses TRBV11-2 and TRBJ2-3; D remains ambiguous. The CDR3 contains 13 residues. Trimming shortened V by 1 base and J by 2 bases, and 4 bases separated the two germline ends. Germline assignment: CDR1 SGHAT and CDR2 FQNNGV. The CDR3 nucleotides are TGTGCCAGCAGCTTAGGAGACACAGATACGCAGTATTTT. This sequence encodes CASSLGDTDTQYF. Filled out from reference TRBV11-2 and TRBJ2-3, the complete variable domain reads EAGVAQSPRYKIIEKRQSVAFWCNPISGHATLYWYQQILGQGPKLLIQFQNNGVVDDSQLPKDRFSAERLKGVDSTLKIQPAKLEDSAVYLCASSLGDTDTQYFGPGTRLTVL.

The rearrangement links TRBV4-3 to TRBJ1-2, with D possibly matching TRBD1 (5 bases). Per germline, CDR1 LGHNA and CDR2 YSLEER. V was clipped by 1 base and J by 2 bases, with 11 bases between them. The CDR3 has 15 residues. The CDR3 DNA sequence: TGCGCCAGCAGCCAAGGAAAGGCAGGGAACTATGGCTACACCTTC. This gives the protein CASSQGKAGNYGYTF.

This chain connects TRBV28 to TRBJ1-2, with 9 bases that match TRBD1. V lost 6 bases and J lost 4; bases outside the gene matches: 18. The CDR3 loop spans 18 amino acids. Germline CDR1 MDHEN, CDR2 SYDVKM. The CDR3, as DNA: TGTGCCAGCAGAGGTTACGGGACAGGGTCCCCTCTCCTCTATGGCTACACCTTC. Protein: CASRGYGTGSPLLYGYTF.

The gene calls are TRBV11-2 and TRBJ2-1, with TRBD2 matching over 9 bases. V shed 5 bases and J 6 bases; nucleotides not matched to a gene: 11. This CDR3 spans 16 amino acids. Germline V CDR1 and CDR2: SGHAT, FQNNGV. CDR3 loop: CASSLAPGLASNEQFF. The DNA for the CDR3 is TGTGCCAGCAGCCTAGCCCCAGGACTAGCGTCCAATGAGCAGTTCTTC.

This chain links TRBV11-2 with TRBJ2-7; TRBD1 matches 8 bases. The trim removed 4 bases at V and 6 bases at J, leaving 11 bases unmatched. The CDR3 consists of 15 residues. Germline V gene lookup returns CDR1 SGHAT and CDR2 FQNNGV. CDR3 DNA: TGTGCCAGCAGCTCCGGGACAGGATACCCCCGCGAGCAGTACTTC. The encoded protein is CASSSGTGYPREQYF.

In DNA, the CDR3 is TGTGCCAGCAGTTTATCAGCGGGAGTTTTCGATGAGCAGTTCTTC. Its protein is CASSLSAGVFDEQFF. The chain combines TRBV27 with TRBJ2-1, with TRBD2 matching 8 bases. The CDR3 consists of 15 residues. CDR1 is MNHEY, CDR2 SMNVEV, per germline (reference sequence). Losses at the gene ends were 0 bases for V and 8 bases for J; bases not matched to a gene: 6.

There are a few counts of this clone. The rearrangement links TRBV15 to TRBJ2-3, with 8 bases matching TRBD2. Germline values: CDR1 LNHNV, CDR2 YYDKDF (reference sequence). The CDR3 totals 14 residues. V dropped 9 bases and J dropped 5; count of bases not matched to a gene: 10. The CDR3 reads CATRGGGPGDTQYF. CDR3 nucleotide sequence: TGTGCCACACGGGGGGGAGGGCCTGGAGATACGCAGTATTTT.

This clone was counted only a few times. This rearrangement joins TRBV30 to TRBJ1-4; the match to TRBD1 covers 8 bases. V lost 8 bases, J lost 4 bases, and 6 bases stayed unmatched. Looked up from germline, CDR1 is GTSNPN and CDR2 is SVGIG (reference sequence). This CDR3 has 13 residues. The CDR3 nucleotides are TGTGCCACGAAGGGACAGGATAATGAAAAACTGTTTTTT. It codes for CATKGQDNEKLFF.

This clone was recorded a few times. This chain uses TRBV28 with TRBJ2-3, with 9 bases fitting TRBD2. The V gene's germline CDR1 is MDHEN and CDR2 SYDVKM. The ends lost 8 bases at V and 6 bases at J; junction bases unmatched: 18. CDR3 size: 17 residues. The CDR3 DNA is TGTGCCAGCGGAAGTAGTCGTAGCGGGAGATTATCGGATACGCAGTATTTT. Encoded protein: CASGSSRSGRLSDTQYF. Combining the CDR3 with reference TRBV28 and TRBJ2-3 gives the whole variable domain DVKVTQSSRYLVKRTGEKVFLECVQDMDHENMFWYRQDPGLGLRLIYFSYDVKMKEKGDIPEGYSVSREKKERFSLILESASTNQTSMYLCASGSSRSGRLSDTQYFGPGTRLTVL.

V is TRBV5-6 and J is TRBJ2-7; a weak D match, TRBD1 (5 bases). The V gene's germline CDR1 is SGHDT and CDR2 YYEEEE. With 4 bases removed from V and 5 bases from J, the gap between germline ends came to 16 bases. CDR3 length equals 14 residues. Here the CDR3 DNA reads TGTGCCAGCAGCCTCCGAGACAGATTCAACGAGCAGTACTTC. This translates into CASSLRDRFNEQYF.

This chain connects TRBV14 to TRBJ2-7, with D possibly matching TRBD1 (7 bases). The germline V gene encodes CDR1 SGHDN and CDR2 FVKESK. V was clipped by 0 bases and J by 7 bases, with 22 bases between them. The CDR3 spans 17 residues. DNA of the CDR3: TGTGCCAGCAGCCAAGAGGGACAGCCCTACTTCGGGGGTGAGCAGTACTTC. It is translated as CASSQEGQPYFGGEQYF.

CDR3: CASRRTDMNTEAFF. The CDR3 DNA is TGTGCCAGCAGAAGGACAGACATGAACACTGAAGCTTTCTTT. The chain couples TRBV2 to TRBJ1-1, with D possibly TRBD1 on 6 matching bases. CDR1 SNHLY and CDR2 FYNNEI come from the germline V gene. The CDR3 spans 14 residues. V was shortened by 6 bases and J by 0 bases, with 11 bases between the two germline ends.

V is TRBV5-6 and J is TRBJ2-7; no clear D gene. In germline, CDR1 is SGHDT, CDR2 YYEEEE. The CDR3 loop spans 12 amino acids. V lost 0 bases and J 6 bases, leaving 7 bases between the germline ends. The CDR3 is CASSLGASEQYF. The DNA of the CDR3 is TGTGCCAGCAGCTTGGGGGCGAGCGAGCAGTACTTC.

The chain recombines TRBV28 with TRBJ1-1; maybe TRBD1 (5 bases). The length of the CDR3 is 16 residues. Trimming took off 7 bases at V and 0 bases at J, with 18 bases between the two ends. Looked up from germline, CDR1 is MDHEN and CDR2 is SYDVKM. CDR3 residues: CASKPGGRKMNTEAFF. CDR3 coding DNA: TGTGCCAGCAAACCGGGGGGACGGAAAATGAACACTGAAGCTTTCTTT.

The J gene is TRBJ1-1, the V gene TRBV11-2; unclear D gene. Germline lookup yields CDR1 SGHAT and CDR2 FQNNGV. Deletions cut 2 bases from V and 1 base from J, with 17 bases between. The CDR3 length is 17 residues. In DNA, the CDR3 is TGTGCCAGCAGCTTAAGATCGACGAGGGCAACGAACACTGAAGCTTTCTTT. Residues: CASSLRSTRATNTEAFF. Full variable domain (outside the CDR3, taken from reference TRBV11-2 and TRBJ1-1): EAGVAQSPRYKIIEKRQSVAFWCNPISGHATLYWYQQILGQGPKLLIQFQNNGVVDDSQLPKDRFSAERLKGVDSTLKIQPAKLEDSAVYLCASSLRSTRATNTEAFFGQGTRLTVV.

This clone was detected once. The chain is built from TRBV21-1 and TRBJ2-1; the table calls TRBD2, which could not be checked here. TRBV21-1 is noted as a pseudogene. There are 15 residues in the CDR3. The CDR3 loop is CASIREGRTYNEQFF. For the CDR3, the DNA is TGTGCCAGCATCAGGGAGGGGCGAACCTACAATGAGCAGTTCTTC.

This clone was seen only a few times. V and J are TRBV27 and TRBJ1-2, with unresolved D. This CDR3 is built from 15 residues. Germline values: CDR1 MNHEY, CDR2 SMNVEV (reference sequence). V shed 4 bases and J shed 4 bases, with 16 bases lying between them. The CDR3: CASSSTPGAVYGYTF. CDR3 DNA sequence: TGTGCCAGCAGTTCCACCCCTGGTGCAGTCTATGGCTACACCTTC.

This clone was recorded only once. V is TRBV5-1 and J is TRBJ2-5; 8 positions agree with TRBD1. The germline V gene has CDR1 SGHRS and CDR2 YFSETQ. Trimming cost V 0 bases and J 5 bases; bases outside gene matches: 6. This CDR3 contains 15 residues. The CDR3 here is CASSLAGTGAETQYF. DNA for the CDR3: TGCGCCAGCAGCTTGGCCGGGACAGGTGCGGAGACCCAGTACTTC.

In nucleotides, the CDR3 is TGTGCCAGCAGTTACTCGACAGGGTTGCCCGAGCAGTACTTC. Residues: CASSYSTGLPEQYF. The rearrangement uses TRBV6-6 and TRBJ2-7, with 7 bases aligning to TRBD1. Germline V CDR1 and CDR2: MNHNY, SVGAGI (reference sequence). V lost 0 bases to trimming and J lost 6 bases; unmatched junction nucleotides: 5. The CDR3 consists of 14 residues.